The T cell receptor (beta chain) described here comes from a study of siplizumab effects on memory and regulatory T cells. Regarding the study as a whole: An assignable phenotype, naive or memory, was missing from roughly 83-96% of proliferating CD4+ or CD8+ clones. Naive T cells were seemingly more diverse than memory cells, and major contributions to the alloresponse seemed to be made by them. Proliferating Tregs in siplizumab cultures were never verified as suppressive.

With respect to this clone: Its antigen remains unidentified.

Repertoires were generated with immunoSEQ multiplex PCR, while TCRdb's copy carries only in-frame clones and drops some. The data contain about 50,000 clones, over 90% of them singletons. The length of the CDR3 is 13 residues. With 8 bases removed from V and 13 bases from J, the gap between germline ends came to 21 bases. Per the germline V gene, CDR1 is SNHLY and CDR2 is FYNNEI. The chain recombines TRBV2 with TRBJ2-1; a weak D match, TRBD1 (7 bases). The sequence was collected from a human donor in good health. Sequencing input: CD8+ T cells sorted from blood. The CDR3 DNA is TGTGCCAGCGGGGGGACAGCTAAATCTAAACAGTTCTTC. It encodes CASGGTAKSKQFF.